What follows are 29 T cell receptor beta chains derived from one specimen sequenced in a study of blood T cells in healthy people across ages. The second PCR ran roughly 7 to 12 cycles with a sample-barcoded 5' primer and J-beta primers. TCRdb recomputed calls from the 5' RACE reads with MiXCR, one row per CDR3 protein. The sample includes roughly 2 million distinct CDR3 sequences, 49% seen only once; the top ten take around 2.1%. Sequenced input: blood. These receptors came from a middle-aged woman in good health.

This clonotype was detected ten times or more. This chain links TRBV6-1 with TRBJ1-2; D remains ambiguous. The germline CDR1 and CDR2 sequences are MNHNS and SASEGT. V was cut by 3 bases and J by 5 bases, with 10 bases left in between. The CDR3 consists of 13 residues. The CDR3 DNA reads as TGTGCCAGCAGTGAGAGGGAAACATATGGCTACACCTTC. Its protein product is CASSERETYGYTF.

The chain combines TRBV4-3 with TRBJ1-4; TRBD1 might be the D (5 bases). Germline CDR1 and CDR2: LGHNA and YSLEER. V dropped 0 bases and J dropped 10 bases, with 21 bases sitting between them. This CDR3 spans 17 amino acids. The CDR3 region has the DNA TGCGCCAGCAGCCAAGAAAATTACGGGACGGACTGGGGAAAACTGTTTTTT. This codes for CASSQENYGTDWGKLFF.

CDR3 loop: CASSVDGTTYGYTF. CDR3 coding DNA: TGTGCCAGCAGCGTGGACGGTACGACTTATGGCTACACCTTC. The V gene is TRBV11-2, the J gene TRBJ1-2; D unresolved. CDR3 size: 14 residues. Germline values: CDR1 SGHAT, CDR2 FQNNGV. Trimming took 5 bases from V and 5 from J, leaving 15 bases between them.

This chain joins TRBV12-3 or TRBV12-4 and TRBJ2-7; possibly TRBD1 for D (6 bases). The V end lost 10 bases, the J end lost 3 bases, and 19 bases lay between the germline ends. The CDR3 loop spans 14 amino acids. The CDR3 sequence is CAISDSSTLYEQYF. CDR3 nucleotide sequence: TGTGCCATTTCGGACAGCAGTACTCTCTACGAGCAGTACTTC.

The sample holds a few counts of this clonotype. CDR3 in DNA: TGTGCCAGCAGTTCTCAATTCCTTCAACTAACAGGGGCCTACAATGAGCAGTTCTTC. Translation gives CASSSQFLQLTGAYNEQFF. The rearrangement links TRBV28 to TRBJ2-1; 7 bases are a match to TRBD1. The germline V gene encodes CDR1 MDHEN and CDR2 SYDVKM. The CDR3 is 19 amino acids. V was clipped by 4 bases and J by 2 bases; unmatched bases: 17.

The V and J genes are TRBV10-2 and TRBJ2-1, with a possible D match to TRBD2 (5 bases). The CDR3 spans 16 residues. The V end was cut by 3 bases, the J end by 3 bases, with 15 bases between. Per germline, CDR1 WSHSY and CDR2 SAAADI. The CDR3 protein is CASSDSRSGIYNEQFF. CDR3 nucleotides: TGCGCCAGCAGTGATTCGCGGAGCGGTATCTACAATGAGCAGTTCTTC.

The chain recombines TRBV13 with TRBJ2-3; D is undetermined. Germline CDR1 and CDR2: PRHDT and FYEKMQ (reference sequence). The CDR3 totals 12 residues. The V end lost 5 bases, the J end lost 6 bases, and 9 bases lay between the germline ends. DNA of the CDR3: TGTGCCAGCAGCGGCGTGTTGGATACGCAGTATTTT. It translates to CASSGVLDTQYF.

The rearrangement joins TRBV2 to TRBJ2-3; D unresolved. Per germline, CDR1 SNHLY and CDR2 FYNNEI. The V gene lost 0 bases and the J gene lost 6 bases, with 7 bases spanning the gap. There are 13 residues in the CDR3. CDR3 region: CASSEAGWDTQYF. CDR3 sequence (DNA): TGTGCCAGCAGTGAAGCCGGGTGGGATACGCAGTATTTT.

The chain links TRBV27 to TRBJ2-3; TRBD2 agrees at 8 bases. The junction had 16 bases not matched to a gene; V was cut back by 4 bases and J by 1 base. The CDR3 length is 19 residues. Germline V gives CDR1 MNHEY, CDR2 SMNVEV (reference sequence). The CDR3 protein is CASSSPPGRGVLGTDTQYF. CDR3 in DNA: TGTGCCAGCAGTTCCCCCCCAGGGCGGGGGGTCCTCGGCACAGATACGCAGTATTTT.

There are a few counts of this clonotype. The CDR3 DNA sequence: TGCAGCGTTGCGGCTTTGGGGGCCAACGTCCTGACTTTC. Translated, it gives CSVAALGANVLTF. V is TRBV29-1 and J is TRBJ2-6; D remains ambiguous. Between the trimmed V and J ends, which lost 4 bases and 4 bases, there was a span of 8 bases. This CDR3 region has 13 residues. CDR1 is SQVTM and CDR2 is ANQGSEA in the germline V gene.

This clonotype showed up just a few times. The J gene is TRBJ2-3, the V gene TRBV2; D is possibly TRBD2 (6 bases). V shed 8 bases and J shed 2 bases, with 20 bases lying between them. Germline V CDR1 and CDR2: SNHLY, FYNNEI. This CDR3 is 16 amino acids long. CDR3 bases: TGTGCCAGCGTAAATCGTAGCGGCTTATTCACAGATACGCAGTATTTT. Translating it yields CASVNRSGLFTDTQYF. Complete variable domain (other parts from reference TRBV2 and TRBJ2-3): EPEVTQTPSHQVTQMGQEVILRCVPISNHLYFYWYRQILGQKVEFLVSFYNNEISEKSEIFDDQFSVERPDGSNFTLKIRSTKLEDSAMYFCASVNRSGLFTDTQYFGPGTRLTVL.

V and J are TRBV20-1 and TRBJ2-3; TRBD1 agrees at 7 bases. The germline V gene has CDR1 DFQATT and CDR2 SNEGSKA (reference sequence). CDR3 size: 16 residues. The V gene end was trimmed by 5 bases and the J gene end by 0 bases; junction bases not matched to a gene: 11. The CDR3 DNA follows: TGCAGTGCTTCCGAAAACAGGGGCCCAAGCACAGATACGCAGTATTTT. It yields the protein CSASENRGPSTDTQYF.

The chain recombines TRBV5-1 with TRBJ2-1; 8 nucleotides agree with TRBD2. The CDR3 consists of 17 residues. The germline V gene encodes CDR1 SGHRS and CDR2 YFSETQ. J was trimmed by 5 bases and V by 4 bases; bases with no gene match: 14. CDR3 nucleotides: TGCGCCAGCAGCCTTGGTCTTTCTAGCGGGTGGGACAATGAGCAGTTCTTC. Protein product: CASSLGLSSGWDNEQFF.

V gene TRBV6-5 combines with J gene TRBJ2-3; TRBD1 might be the D (6 bases). The germline gives CDR1 MNHEY, CDR2 SVGAGI. Trimming cost V 6 bases and J 0 bases, with 13 bases left between them. CDR3 length equals 15 residues. CDR3 sequence (DNA): TGTGCCAGCAGCGCCGGGACAAAAAGCACAGATACGCAGTATTTT. Amino acid sequence: CASSAGTKSTDTQYF.

This rearrangement joins TRBV12-3 or TRBV12-4 to TRBJ1-6; tentative D call: TRBD1 (6 bases). Trimming took 8 bases from V and 10 from J, leaving 21 bases between them. The CDR3 has 15 residues. Here the CDR3 DNA reads TGTGCCAGCGGACAAGAGGGGGGTGTCTACTCACCCCTCCACTTT. Protein product: CASGQEGGVYSPLHF.

The count of this clonotype is one. The chain has TRBV7-2 and TRBJ2-5; TRBD1 matches at 7 bases. V lost 6 bases, J lost 7 bases, and 5 bases stayed unmatched. Germline CDR1 and CDR2: SGHTA and FQGNSA. This CDR3 is 12 amino acids long. CDR3: CASSSTGVTQYF. CDR3 nucleotides: TGTGCCAGCAGTTCCACAGGGGTGACCCAGTACTTC.

The V call is TRBV15, the J call TRBJ2-1; 8 bases line up with TRBD1. This CDR3 is 15 amino acids long. The junction had 10 bases not matched to a gene; V was cut back by 2 bases and J by 10 bases. CDR1 is LNHNV and CDR2 is YYDKDF in the germline V gene (reference sequence). The CDR3 DNA is TGTGCCACCAGCAGACCAGGACAGGGCAACTACGAGCAGTTCTTC. Protein sequence: CATSRPGQGNYEQFF.

V is TRBV5-8 and J is TRBJ2-1; the match to TRBD1 covers 7 bases. CDR1 is SGHTS and CDR2 is YDEGEE in the germline V gene. This CDR3 has 13 amino acids. J gave up 5 bases and V 4 bases, and 3 bases lay outside the gene matches. The DNA for the CDR3 is TGTGCCAGCAGCGAGGACAGGAACAATGAGCAGTTCTTC. Its protein is CASSEDRNNEQFF.

In this sample, this clonotype turned up a few times. The CDR3 spells CAITEAVAKNIQYF. The DNA of the CDR3 is TGTGCCATCACGGAGGCCGTAGCCAAAAACATTCAGTACTTC. This chain joins TRBV10-3 and TRBJ2-4; maybe TRBD2 (5 bases). The CDR3 is 14 residues long. Per germline, CDR1 ENHRY and CDR2 SYGVKD. Trimming took 7 bases from V and 0 from J, leaving 10 bases between them.

This sequence joins TRBV20-1 and TRBJ2-7; D is uncertain. The CDR3 totals 13 residues. Per the germline V gene, CDR1 is DFQATT and CDR2 is SNEGSKA (reference sequence). Trimming cost V 6 bases and J 7 bases, with 19 bases left between them. Written as DNA, the CDR3 is TGCAGTGCAGAGATATCCCCTCGTGAAGAGCAGTACTTC. Protein product: CSAEISPREEQYF.

A note on this clonotype: A far larger clone is only one base removed, so a read error is likely. DNA for the CDR3: TGTGCCTGCAGCCCGGGGAGCACAGATACGCAGTATTTT. This gives the protein CACSPGSTDTQYF. The chain combines TRBV13 with TRBJ2-3; tentative D call: TRBD2 (5 bases). This CDR3 spans 13 amino acids. Germline CDR1 reads PRHDT; CDR2 reads FYEKMQ (reference sequence).

The table lists this clonotype with a few counts. The chain links TRBV6-5 to TRBJ2-7; D is unclear. The CDR3 has 13 amino acids. Between the trimmed V and J ends, which lost 3 bases and 7 bases, there was a span of 13 bases. CDR1 and CDR2 (germline): MNHEY, SVGAGI. The CDR3 loop is CASSYGSGREQYF. CDR3 in DNA: TGTGCCAGCAGTTATGGTTCCGGCAGGGAGCAGTACTTC.

This clonotype was counted a few times. The genes are TRBV12-3 or TRBV12-4 and TRBJ2-5; no reliable D call. V lost 7 bases to trimming and J lost 1 base, with 7 bases between them. The CDR3 is 12 amino acids. The CDR3 loop is CASTTSQETQYF. Here the CDR3 DNA reads TGTGCCAGCACCACCTCCCAAGAGACCCAGTACTTC.

This chain links TRBV12-3 or TRBV12-4 with TRBJ2-5; no clear D. V was cut by 6 bases and J by 2 bases, with 7 bases left in between. This CDR3 comprises 12 residues. CDR3 sequence (DNA): TGTGCCAGCAGGGGGATTCAAGAGACCCAGTACTTC. This codes for CASRGIQETQYF.

This clonotype came up a few times. V usage is TRBV5-1 and J usage is TRBJ2-5, with TRBD2 as a possible D gene (7 bases). The CDR3 loop spans 16 amino acids. Between the trimmed V and J ends, which lost 4 bases and 1 base, there was a span of 17 bases. CDR1 and CDR2 from the germline V gene are SGHRS and YFSETQ. The CDR3 bases are TGCGCCAGCAGCACCGATGCGGGGGCACCCCAAGAGACCCAGTACTTC. It specifies CASSTDAGAPQETQYF. The full variable domain, completed using reference TRBV5-1 and TRBJ2-5, is KAGVTQTPRYLIKTRGQQVTLSCSPISGHRSVSWYQQTPGQGLQFLFEYFSETQRNKGNFPGRFSGRQFSNSRSEMNVSTLELGDSALYLCASSTDAGAPQETQYFGPGTRLLVL.

The chain couples TRBV7-9 to TRBJ2-7, with TRBD1 identical over 8 bases. The CDR3 runs 14 residues. Germline V gene sequence: CDR1 SEHNR, CDR2 FQNEAQ (reference sequence). V was pared by 4 bases and J by 9 bases, with 11 bases of the junction left unmatched. The CDR3 DNA follows: TGTGCCAGCAGCTCCTGGGACAGGCCGGAATCGCAGTACTTC. Amino acid sequence: CASSSWDRPESQYF.

V and J are TRBV29-1 and TRBJ2-5; 8 bases line up with TRBD1. Germline-derived CDR1 and CDR2 are SQVTM and ANQGSEA. The CDR3 extends over 13 amino acids. V shed 7 bases, J shed 4 bases, and the junction held 8 bases outside the gene matches. This CDR3 is CSESRGLRETQYF. The CDR3 coding sequence is TGCAGCGAAAGCAGGGGGCTCAGAGAGACCCAGTACTTC.

This clonotype has more than one count but fewer than ten. The chain is built from TRBV6-5 and TRBJ1-2; 7 bases align to TRBD1. This CDR3 has 14 amino acids. The V segment lost 6 bases and the J segment 7 bases; nucleotides outside the gene matches: 11. Per germline, CDR1 MNHEY and CDR2 SVGAGI. The CDR3 sequence is CASRPPTGKSGYTF. The CDR3 nucleotides read TGTGCCAGCAGACCCCCGACAGGGAAGTCTGGCTACACCTTC.

This clonotype was recorded once. V is TRBV5-6 and J is TRBJ2-4, with D perhaps TRBD1 or TRBD2 (5 bases each). The closer fit of TRBJ2-7 to the DNA end suggests the J call may be wrong. Germline CDR1 SGHDT, CDR2 YYEEEE. The length of the CDR3 is 15 residues. The CDR3 is CASSYSGTLNYEQYF. The CDR3 bases are TGTGCCAGCAGCTACTCCGGGACCTTGAACTACGAGCAGTACTTC.